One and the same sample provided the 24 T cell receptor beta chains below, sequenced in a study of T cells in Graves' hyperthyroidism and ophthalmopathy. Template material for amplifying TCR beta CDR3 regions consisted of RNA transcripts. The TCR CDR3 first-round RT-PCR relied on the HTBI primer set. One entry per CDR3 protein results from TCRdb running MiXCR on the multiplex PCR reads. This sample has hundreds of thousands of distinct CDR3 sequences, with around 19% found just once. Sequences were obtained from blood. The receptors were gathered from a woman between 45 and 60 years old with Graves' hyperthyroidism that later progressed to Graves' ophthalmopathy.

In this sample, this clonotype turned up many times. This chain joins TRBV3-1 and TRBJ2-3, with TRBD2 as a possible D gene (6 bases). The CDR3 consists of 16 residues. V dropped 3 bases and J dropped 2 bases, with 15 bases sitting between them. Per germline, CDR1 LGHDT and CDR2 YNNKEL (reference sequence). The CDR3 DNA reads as TGTGCCAGCAGCCAGGCGGGACTTTTCTCCACAGATACGCAGTATTTT. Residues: CASSQAGLFSTDTQYF.

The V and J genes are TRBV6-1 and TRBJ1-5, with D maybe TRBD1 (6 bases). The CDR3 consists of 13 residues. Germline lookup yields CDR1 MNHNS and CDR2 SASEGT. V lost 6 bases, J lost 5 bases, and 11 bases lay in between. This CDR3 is CASRLAGDQPQHF. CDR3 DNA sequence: TGTGCCAGCAGGCTGGCAGGGGATCAGCCCCAGCATTTT.

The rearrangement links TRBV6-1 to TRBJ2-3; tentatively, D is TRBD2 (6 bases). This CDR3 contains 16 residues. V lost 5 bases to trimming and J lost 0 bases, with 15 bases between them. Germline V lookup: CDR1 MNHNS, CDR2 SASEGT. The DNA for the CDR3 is TGTGCCAGCAGTTCAATCGGAGGACTAAGCACAGATACGCAGTATTTT. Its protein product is CASSSIGGLSTDTQYF.

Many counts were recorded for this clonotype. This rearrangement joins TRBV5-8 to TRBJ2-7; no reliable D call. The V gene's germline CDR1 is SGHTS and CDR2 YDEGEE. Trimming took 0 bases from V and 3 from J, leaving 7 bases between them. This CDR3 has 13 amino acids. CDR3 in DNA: TGTGCCAGCAGCTTGGGACGGATCTACGAGCAGTACTTC. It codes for CASSLGRIYEQYF.

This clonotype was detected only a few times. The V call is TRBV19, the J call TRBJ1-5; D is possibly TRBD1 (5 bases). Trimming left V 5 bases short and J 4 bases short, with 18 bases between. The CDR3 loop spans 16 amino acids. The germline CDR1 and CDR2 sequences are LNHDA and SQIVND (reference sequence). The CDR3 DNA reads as TGTGCCAGTAGTGATGGCGGGGGACGTCGGAATCAGCCCCAGCATTTT. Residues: CASSDGGGRRNQPQHF.

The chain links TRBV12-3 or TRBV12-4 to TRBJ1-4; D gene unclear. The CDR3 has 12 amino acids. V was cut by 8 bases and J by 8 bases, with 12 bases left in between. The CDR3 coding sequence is TGTGCCAGCTTGGGGAAGGAGGAAAAACTGTTTTTT. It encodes CASLGKEEKLFF.

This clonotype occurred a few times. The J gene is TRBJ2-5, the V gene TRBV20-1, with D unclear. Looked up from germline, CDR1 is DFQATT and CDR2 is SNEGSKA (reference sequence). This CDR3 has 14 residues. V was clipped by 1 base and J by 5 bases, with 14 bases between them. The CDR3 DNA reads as TGCAGTGCTAGAGGCATCCAGTTCCTGGAGACCCAGTACTTC. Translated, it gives CSARGIQFLETQYF.

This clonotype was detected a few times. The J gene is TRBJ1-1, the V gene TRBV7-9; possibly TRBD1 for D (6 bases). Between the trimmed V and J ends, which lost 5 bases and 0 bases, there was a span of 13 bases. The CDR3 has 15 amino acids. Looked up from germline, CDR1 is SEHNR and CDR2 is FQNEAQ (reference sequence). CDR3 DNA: TGTGCCAGCAGCAGCGTCGGGGGCCTGAACACTGAAGCTTTCTTT. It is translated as CASSSVGGLNTEAFF.

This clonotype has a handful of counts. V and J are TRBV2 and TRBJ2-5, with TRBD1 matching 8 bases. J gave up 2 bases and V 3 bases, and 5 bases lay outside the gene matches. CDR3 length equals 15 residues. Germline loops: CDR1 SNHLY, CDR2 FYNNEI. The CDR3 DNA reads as TGTGCCAGCAGTGATGACAGGGGTCAACAAGAGACCCAGTACTTC. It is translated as CASSDDRGQQETQYF.

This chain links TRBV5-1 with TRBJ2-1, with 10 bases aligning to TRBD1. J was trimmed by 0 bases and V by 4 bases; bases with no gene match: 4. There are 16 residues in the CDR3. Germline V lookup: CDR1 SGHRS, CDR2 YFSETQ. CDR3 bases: TGCGCCAGCAGCCTAGGACAGGGGGGCTCCTACAATGAGCAGTTCTTC. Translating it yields CASSLGQGGSYNEQFF. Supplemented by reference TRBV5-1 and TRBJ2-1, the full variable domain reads KAGVTQTPRYLIKTRGQQVTLSCSPISGHRSVSWYQQTPGQGLQFLFEYFSETQRNKGNFPGRFSGRQFSNSRSEMNVSTLELGDSALYLCASSLGQGGSYNEQFFGPGTRLTVL.

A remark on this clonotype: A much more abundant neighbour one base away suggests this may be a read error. In DNA, the CDR3 is TGTGCCAGCAGCCTCCTAGGTAGCGGGGGGGCCTATGAGCAGTCCTTC. This encodes CASSLLGSGGAYEQSF. The rearrangement joins TRBV7-3 to TRBJ2-7; TRBD2 matches at 11 bases. The CDR3 length is 16 residues. The germline V gene has CDR1 SGHTA and CDR2 FQGTGA. The variable domain in full, with the rest retrieved from reference TRBV7-3 and TRBJ2-7, is GAGVSQTPSNKVTEKGKYVELRCDPISGHTALYWYRQSLGQGPEFLIYFQGTGAADDSGLPNDRFFAVRPEGSVSTLKIQRTERGDSAVYLCASSLLGSGGAYEQSFGPGTRLTVT.

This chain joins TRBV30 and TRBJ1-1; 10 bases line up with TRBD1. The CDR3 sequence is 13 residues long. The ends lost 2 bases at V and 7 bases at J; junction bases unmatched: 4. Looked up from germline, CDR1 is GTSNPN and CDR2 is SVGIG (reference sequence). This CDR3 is CAWSPRTGGEAFF. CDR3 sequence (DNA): TGTGCCTGGAGTCCAAGGACAGGGGGTGAAGCTTTCTTT.

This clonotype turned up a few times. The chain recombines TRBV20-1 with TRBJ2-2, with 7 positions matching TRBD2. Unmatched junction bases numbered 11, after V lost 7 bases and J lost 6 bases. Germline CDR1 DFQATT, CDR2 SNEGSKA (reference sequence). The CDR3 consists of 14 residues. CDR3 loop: CSVLPLAASGELFF. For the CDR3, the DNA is TGCAGTGTTCTTCCTCTAGCGGCGTCCGGGGAGCTGTTTTTT.

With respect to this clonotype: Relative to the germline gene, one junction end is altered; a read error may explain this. The CDR3 sequence: CASRTGPGTGTTIYF. The DNA of the CDR3 is TGTGCCAGCAGGACAGGTCCGGGGACTGGAACCACCATATATTTT. The V and J genes are TRBV2 and TRBJ1-3; D might be TRBD1 (6 bases). Germline V gives CDR1 SNHLY, CDR2 FYNNEI. This CDR3 region has 15 residues.

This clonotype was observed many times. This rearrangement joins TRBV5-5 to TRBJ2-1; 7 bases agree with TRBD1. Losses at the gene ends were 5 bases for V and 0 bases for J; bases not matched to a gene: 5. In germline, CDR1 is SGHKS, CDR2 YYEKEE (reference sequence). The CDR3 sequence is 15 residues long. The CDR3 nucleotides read TGTGCCAGCAGTAGAAGGACAGGCTCCTACAATGAGCAGTTCTTC. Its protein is CASSRRTGSYNEQFF.

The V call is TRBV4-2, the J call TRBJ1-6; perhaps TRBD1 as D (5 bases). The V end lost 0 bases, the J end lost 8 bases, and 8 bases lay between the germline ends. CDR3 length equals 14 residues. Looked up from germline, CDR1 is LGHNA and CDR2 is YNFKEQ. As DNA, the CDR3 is TGTGCCAGCAGCCAAGATCCCAGGGATTCACCCCTCCACTTT. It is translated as CASSQDPRDSPLHF.

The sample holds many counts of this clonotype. The DNA for the CDR3 is TGTGCCAGCAGTGGATGGGGCCAGGGTAGCTACAATGAGCAGTTCTTC. Protein product: CASSGWGQGSYNEQFF. The rearrangement uses TRBV11-2 and TRBJ2-1; tentatively, D is TRBD1 (5 bases). Germline assignment: CDR1 SGHAT and CDR2 FQNNGV. The V end was cut by 6 bases, the J end by 3 bases, with 18 bases between. The CDR3 runs to 16 residues.

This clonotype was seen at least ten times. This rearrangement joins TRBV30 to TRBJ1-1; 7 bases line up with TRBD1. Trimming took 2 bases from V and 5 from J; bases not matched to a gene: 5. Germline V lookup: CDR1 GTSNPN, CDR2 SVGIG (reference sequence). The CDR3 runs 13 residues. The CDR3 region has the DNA TGTGCCTGGAGTAGGGGGCGCATTACTGAAGCTTTCTTT. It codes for CAWSRGRITEAFF.

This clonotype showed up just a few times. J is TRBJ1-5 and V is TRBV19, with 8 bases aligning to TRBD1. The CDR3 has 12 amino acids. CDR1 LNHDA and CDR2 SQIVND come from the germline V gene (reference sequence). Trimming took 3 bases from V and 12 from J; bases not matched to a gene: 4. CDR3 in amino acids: CASSIGTGGQHF. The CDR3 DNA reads TGTGCCAGTAGTATCGGTACAGGGGGCCAGCATTTT.

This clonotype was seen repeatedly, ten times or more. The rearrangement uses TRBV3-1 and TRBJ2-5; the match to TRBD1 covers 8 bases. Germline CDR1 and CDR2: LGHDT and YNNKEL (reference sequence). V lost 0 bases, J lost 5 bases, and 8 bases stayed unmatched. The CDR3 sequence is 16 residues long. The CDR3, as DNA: TGTGCCAGCAGCCAAGATCGTCAGGGGGCAAGGGAGACCCAGTACTTC. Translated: CASSQDRQGARETQYF.

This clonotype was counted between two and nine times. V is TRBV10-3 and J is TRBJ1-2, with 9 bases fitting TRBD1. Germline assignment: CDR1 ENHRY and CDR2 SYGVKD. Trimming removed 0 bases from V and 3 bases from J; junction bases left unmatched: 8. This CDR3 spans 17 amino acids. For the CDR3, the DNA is TGTGCCATCAGTGAGTCGAGGAGGGGACAGGGAGACTATGGCTACACCTTC. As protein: CAISESRRGQGDYGYTF.

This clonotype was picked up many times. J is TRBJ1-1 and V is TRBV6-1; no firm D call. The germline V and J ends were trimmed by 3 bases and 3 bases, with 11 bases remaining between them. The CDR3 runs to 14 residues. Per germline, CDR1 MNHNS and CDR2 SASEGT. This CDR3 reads CASSEGIEDTEAFF. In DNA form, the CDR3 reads TGTGCCAGCAGTGAGGGAATTGAAGACACTGAAGCTTTCTTT.

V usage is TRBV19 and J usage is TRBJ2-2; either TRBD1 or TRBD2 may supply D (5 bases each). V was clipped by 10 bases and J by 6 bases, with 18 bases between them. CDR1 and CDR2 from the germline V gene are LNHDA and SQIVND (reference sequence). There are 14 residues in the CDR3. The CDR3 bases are TGTGCCACAGCCTCCCAGGGAGTACCCGGGGAGCTGTTTTTT. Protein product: CATASQGVPGELFF.

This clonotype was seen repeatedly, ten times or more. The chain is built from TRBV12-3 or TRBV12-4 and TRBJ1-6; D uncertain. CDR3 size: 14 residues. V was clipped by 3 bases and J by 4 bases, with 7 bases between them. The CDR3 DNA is TGTGCCAGCAGTTTTGAAAGTTATAATTCACCCCTCCACTTT. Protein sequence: CASSFESYNSPLHF.